This T cell receptor beta chain was found in a study of blood T cell repertoires in COVID-19. The method was immunoSEQ multiplex PCR; TCRdb's version includes in-frame clones alone and lacks a portion of them. The profile covers 150,000 to 200,000 clones, with just under 85% appearing a single time and about 20% taken by the ten largest. The CDR3 contains 17 residues. CDR1 is MNHEY, CDR2 SMNVEV, per germline (reference sequence). Unmatched junction bases numbered 6, after V lost 0 bases and J lost 8 bases. The sample consisted of peripheral blood. The chain uses TRBV27 and TRBJ2-1, with TRBD2 matching over 14 bases. This receptor was identified in a woman older than 75 with acute or convalescent COVID-19. The CDR3: CASSLSGGTSGSYEQFF. The CDR3 DNA sequence: TGTGCCAGCAGTTTATCGGGAGGGACTAGCGGGAGTTATGAGCAGTTCTTC.